This TCR beta chain was found in a study of cytomegalovirus exposure and HLA in healthy donors. The PCR made use of 60 Vbeta and 13 Jbeta primers. TCRdb's copy holds only in-frame clones and misses some; the assay was immunoSEQ multiplex PCR. The table records approximately 150,000 clones, approximately 85% of them present only once. This clone turned up a few times. Material: PBMCs. This clonotype was sampled from a man aged 30 to 39 in good health and CMV-seropositive.

Here the CDR3 reads CASSQSPGAGSEAFF. The CDR3 region has the DNA TGCGCCAGCAGCCAAAGTCCGGGAGCGGGCTCTGAAGCTTTCTTT. The rearrangement uses TRBV4-3 and TRBJ1-1; D ambiguous. The CDR3 sequence is 15 residues long. Trimming pared 2 bases from V and 6 bases from J, leaving 16 bases between. The germline gives CDR1 LGHNA, CDR2 YSLEER.